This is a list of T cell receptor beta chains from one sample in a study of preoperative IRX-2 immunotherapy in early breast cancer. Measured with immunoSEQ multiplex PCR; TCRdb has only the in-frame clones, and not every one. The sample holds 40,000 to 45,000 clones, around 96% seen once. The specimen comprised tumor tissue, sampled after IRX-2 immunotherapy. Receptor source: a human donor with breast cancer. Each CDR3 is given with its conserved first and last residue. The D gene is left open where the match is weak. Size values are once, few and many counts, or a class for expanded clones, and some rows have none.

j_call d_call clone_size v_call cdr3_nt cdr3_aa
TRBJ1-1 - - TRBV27 TGTGCCAGCAGTTTGACTTTCTTT CASSLTFF
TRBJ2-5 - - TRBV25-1 TGTGCCAGCAGTGGGACTGAGACCCAGTACTTC CASSGTETQYF
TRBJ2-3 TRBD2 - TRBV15 TGTGCCACCAGCAGAGACAGCGGGGTCAGCGCAGATACGCAGTATTTT CATSRDSGVSADTQYF
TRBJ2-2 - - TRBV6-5 TGTGCCAGCAGTCCCCAGCTGAACACCGGGGAGCTGTTTTTT CASSPQLNTGELFF
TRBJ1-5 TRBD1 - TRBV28 TGTGCCAGCAGTTCGACCGGGACAGGGGGACGAACGCTTAATCAGCCCCAGCATTTT CASSSTGTGGRTLNQPQHF
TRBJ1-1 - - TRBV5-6 TGTGCCAGCAGCTTGCCAGGCTACATGAACACTGAAGCTTTCTTT CASSLPGYMNTEAFF
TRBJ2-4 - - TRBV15 TGTGCCACCACCCCAACCCACATAGCCAAAAACATTCAGTACTTC CATTPTHIAKNIQYF
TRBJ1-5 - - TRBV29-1 TGCAGCGTTCAGGGTAGGGGAGATCAGCCCCAGCATTTT CSVQGRGDQPQHF
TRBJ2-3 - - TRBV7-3 TGTGCCAGCAGCTTAGGGGTAGCCCCAGATACGCAGTATTTT CASSLGVAPDTQYF
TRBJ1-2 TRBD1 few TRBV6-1 TGTGCCAGCAGTGCCACAGGGGACTATGGCTACACCTTC CASSATGDYGYTF
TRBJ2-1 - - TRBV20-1 TGCAGCGGCGGTGCGTCGCCGTTCTTC CSGGASPFF
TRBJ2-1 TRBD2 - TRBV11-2 TGTGCCAGCAGCTCTAGGTTAGCGGGAGGGATTAATGAGCAGTTCTTC CASSSRLAGGINEQFF
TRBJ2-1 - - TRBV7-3 TGTGCCAGCAGCTTAAAGGGGACCACCTACAATGAGCAGTTCTTC CASSLKGTTYNEQFF
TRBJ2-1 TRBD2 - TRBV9 TGTGCCAGCAGCGCACCGATGACTAGCGGGAGGCCTATCTCCTACAATGAGCAGTTCTTC CASSAPMTSGRPISYNEQFF
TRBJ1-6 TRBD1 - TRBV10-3 TGTGCCACCGGGACAGGGTCCTATAATTCACCCCTCCACTTT CATGTGSYNSPLHF
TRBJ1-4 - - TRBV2 TGTGCCAGCAGTGAAAGGGCATGGAATGAAAAACTGTTTTTT CASSERAWNEKLFF
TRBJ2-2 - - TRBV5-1 TGCGCCAGCGAACCCCAAGGTGGGAACACCGGGGAGCTGTTTTTT CASEPQGGNTGELFF
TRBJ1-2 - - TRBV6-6 TGTGCCAGCAGTAACTCAGGGCATGACTACTATGGCTACACCTTC CASSNSGHDYYGYTF
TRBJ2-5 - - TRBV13 TGTGCCAGCAGCACCATAATACAAGAGACCCAGTACTTC CASSTIIQETQYF
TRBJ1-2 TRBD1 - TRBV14 TGTGCCAGCAGCCAATTTGACAGGGTCGGCTACACCTTC CASSQFDRVGYTF
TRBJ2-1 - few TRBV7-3 TGTGCCAGCAGCGCGGGGCGGGGAATTTACAATGAGCAGTTCTTC CASSAGRGIYNEQFF
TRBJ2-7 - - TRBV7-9 TGTGCCAGCAGCAAGCCCCCGGGACTGGACTACGAGCAGTACTTC CASSKPPGLDYEQYF
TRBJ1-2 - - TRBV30 TGTGCCTGGGACAGCTACTTATATGGCTACACCTTC CAWDSYLYGYTF
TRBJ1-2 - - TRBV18 TGTGCCAGCTCAATTTCCCGACTGCGAGAAGGCTACACCTTC CASSISRLREGYTF
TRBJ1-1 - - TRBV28 TGTGCCAGCAGTTTATGGGCTAGGGCGGGGGGCGGCGACACTGAAGCTTTCTTT CASSLWARAGGGDTEAFF
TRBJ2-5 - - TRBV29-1 TGCAGCGTAGACAGTACGGGGTGGGAGACCCAGTACTTC CSVDSTGWETQYF
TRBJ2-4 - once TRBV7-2 TGTGCCAGCAGCTTCCTAAATACCCAGGAGTTC CASSFLNTQEF
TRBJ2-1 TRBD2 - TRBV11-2 TGTGCCAGCAGCCCGCCCGGGACTAGGAACAATGAGCAGTTCTTC CASSPPGTRNNEQFF
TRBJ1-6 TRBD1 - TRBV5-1 TGCGCCAGCAGTCCCGGGACAGGGGTTTCACCCCTCCACTTT CASSPGTGVSPLHF
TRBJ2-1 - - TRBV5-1 TGCGCCAGCAGCTTAGGGTTGTCCTACAATGAGCAGTTCTTC CASSLGLSYNEQFF
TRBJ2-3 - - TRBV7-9 TGTGCCAGCAGCTCCCTGGGGGTCGCGATAGCCCACACAGATACGCAGTATTTT CASSSLGVAIAHTDTQYF
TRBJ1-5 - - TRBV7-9 TGTGCCAGCAGCCTAGGGGGGTTTGGTCAGCCCCAGCATTTT CASSLGGFGQPQHF
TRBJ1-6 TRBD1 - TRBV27 TGTGCCAGCAGTTTATGGTCAGGGGGACGCTCCTATAATTCACCCCTCCACTTT CASSLWSGGRSYNSPLHF
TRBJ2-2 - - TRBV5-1 TGCGCCAGCAGCTTGGCTCCAGGGAGCTCCGGGGAGCTGTTTTTT CASSLAPGSSGELFF
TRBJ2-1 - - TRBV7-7 TGTGCCAGCAGCCTCGGGACTTCCCACAATGAGCAGTTCTTC CASSLGTSHNEQFF
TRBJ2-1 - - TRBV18 TGTGCCAGCTCACCACAAGCCAGGGGTCGGGAGCAGTTCTTC CASSPQARGREQFF
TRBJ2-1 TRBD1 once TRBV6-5 TGTGCCAGCAGTTACCTGGGACAGGGTGAGCAGTTCTTC CASSYLGQGEQFF
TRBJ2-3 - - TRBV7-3 TGTGCCAGCAGCTTAATGGCTAGCACAGATACGCAGTATTTT CASSLMASTDTQYF
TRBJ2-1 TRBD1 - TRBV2 TGTGCCAGCAGCCAATCATCCGGGACAGGGGAGTTCTTC CASSQSSGTGEFF
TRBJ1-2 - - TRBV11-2 TGTGCCAGCAGCTCCCGGGTGGGGTGGGGGAGCCCCAAAGTTGGCTACACCTTC CASSSRVGWGSPKVGYTF
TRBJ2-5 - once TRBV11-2 TGTGCCGGGGGCACTACGGGGGAGACCCAGTACTTC CAGGTTGETQYF
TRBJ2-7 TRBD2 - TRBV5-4 TGTGCCAGCAGCTTAATGGGCGGGAGTCCCGGACGGGGCTACGAGCAGTACTTC CASSLMGGSPGRGYEQYF
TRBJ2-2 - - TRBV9 TGTGCCAGCAGCGCCCCGGTGCGCGGGGAGCTGTTTTTT CASSAPVRGELFF
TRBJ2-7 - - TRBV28 TGTGCCAGCAGTTTACCCGAGGGCGGGCTCCTCTCCTACGAGCAGTACTTC CASSLPEGGLLSYEQYF
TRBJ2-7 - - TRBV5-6 TGTGCCAGCAGCTTGGTTCGTGGGTACGAGCAGTACTTC CASSLVRGYEQYF
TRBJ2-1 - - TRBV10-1 TGCGCCAGCAGTGCTACGGAAGACAATGAGCAGTTCTTC CASSATEDNEQFF
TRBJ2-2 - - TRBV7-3 TGTGCCAGCAGCTTAGCCCAGGTCCAAAACACCGGGGAGCTGTTTTTT CASSLAQVQNTGELFF
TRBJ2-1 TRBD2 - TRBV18 TGTGCCAGCTCCTCGGGGGGGAACAATGAGCAGTTCTTC CASSSGGNNEQFF
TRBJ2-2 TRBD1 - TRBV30 TGTGCCTGGAGAAGACAGGGAATCACCGGGGAGCTGTTTTTT CAWRRQGITGELFF
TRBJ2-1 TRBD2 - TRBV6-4 TGTGCCAGCAGTGACTCCACTAGCGGGGGCAGGAATGAGCAGTTCTTC CASSDSTSGGRNEQFF
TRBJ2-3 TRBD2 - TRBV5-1 TGCGCCAGCAGACTAGCGGGGATCACAGATACGCAGTATTTT CASRLAGITDTQYF
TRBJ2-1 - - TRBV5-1 TGCGCCAGCAGCTTGATTAGCGGCCGCAATGAGCAGTTCTTC CASSLISGRNEQFF
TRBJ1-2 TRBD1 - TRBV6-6 TGTGCCAGCAGTTACTCTCCAGGGGGATTGGGTGGCTACACCTTC CASSYSPGGLGGYTF
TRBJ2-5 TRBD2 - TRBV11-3 TGTGCCAGCAGCCAGACTAGCGGGAGCGAGACCCAGTACTTC CASSQTSGSETQYF
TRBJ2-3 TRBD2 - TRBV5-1 TGCGCCAGCAGCGTAGCGGGGGTTAGCACAGATACGCAGTATTTT CASSVAGVSTDTQYF